This entry lists 9 T cell receptor beta chains sequenced from one sample in a study of cytomegalovirus exposure and HLA in healthy donors. Vbeta (60) and Jbeta (13) primers were used in the PCR. Sequencing was performed with immunoSEQ multiplex PCR; in TCRdb, only in-frame clones are kept and a portion is missing. Here the sample spans 80,000 to 100,000 clones, roughly 70% being singletons. The sequenced sample consisted of PBMCs. The origin of the receptors is a man aged 30 to 39 in good health and CMV-seropositive.

This clone appeared once. The chain links TRBV27 to TRBJ2-4, with 8 bases matching TRBD1. There are 13 residues in the CDR3. CDR1 is MNHEY and CDR2 is SMNVEV in the germline V gene (reference sequence). The J segment lost 8 bases and the V segment lost 3 bases, leaving 3 bases of the junction unmatched. The CDR3 sequence is CASSFDRGDIQYF. The CDR3 nucleotides are TGTGCCAGCAGTTTCGACAGGGGAGACATTCAGTACTTC.

This clone was seen a handful of times. This rearrangement joins TRBV28 to TRBJ1-3; the D gene is possibly TRBD1 (5 bases). Germline assignment: CDR1 MDHEN and CDR2 SYDVKM. The CDR3 spans 16 residues. V was trimmed by 8 bases and J by 8 bases, leaving 25 bases between them. In DNA form, the CDR3 reads TGTGCCAGCTCTCCGTGGGGCAGCCAGAATTCGGACACCATATATTTT. Translated: CASSPWGSQNSDTIYF.

The chain recombines TRBV2 with TRBJ2-1; 11 bases fit TRBD2. There are 16 residues in the CDR3. Germline CDR1 SNHLY, CDR2 FYNNEI. Losses at the gene ends were 2 bases for V and 9 bases for J; bases not matched to a gene: 9. The CDR3 DNA follows: TGTGCCAGCAGTGAAAGTTCCGGGACTAGCGGTCCTGAGCAGTTCTTC. It translates to CASSESSGTSGPEQFF.

This clone was picked up a small number of times. The V and J genes are TRBV6-5 and TRBJ2-3; 8 nucleotides line up with TRBD1. V shed 6 bases and J 5 bases; nucleotides not matched to a gene: 7. Germline loops: CDR1 MNHEY, CDR2 SVGAGI. The CDR3 has 14 amino acids. Here the CDR3 reads CASRSSGGRDTQYF. In DNA form, the CDR3 reads TGTGCCAGCAGGTCCTCAGGGGGCAGAGATACGCAGTATTTT.

The chain combines TRBV29-1 with TRBJ2-7; D may be TRBD2 (6 bases). Trimming took off 4 bases at V and 2 bases at J, with 9 bases between the two ends. This CDR3 is built from 12 residues. Per germline, CDR1 SQVTM and CDR2 ANQGSEA. This chain's CDR3 is CSVVSGAYEQYF. CDR3 coding DNA: TGCAGCGTTGTCTCGGGAGCCTACGAGCAGTACTTC.

The chain links TRBV28 to TRBJ2-1, with 8 positions matching TRBD1. CDR1 MDHEN and CDR2 SYDVKM come from the germline V gene. The CDR3 loop spans 15 amino acids. J lost 5 bases, V lost 5 bases, and 8 bases had no gene match. The CDR3 region has the DNA TGTGCCAGCAGTACCCAGGGGGCTGGTCACAATGAGCAGTTCTTC. Translated: CASSTQGAGHNEQFF.

The rearrangement joins TRBV19 to TRBJ2-2; the D is unclear. CDR1 and CDR2 (germline): LNHDA, SQIVND (reference sequence). The CDR3 consists of 13 residues. V lost 8 bases to trimming and J lost 2 bases, with 9 bases between them. Here the CDR3 DNA reads TGTGCCAGTGGGCAGACAAACACCGGGGAGCTGTTTTTT. It is translated as CASGQTNTGELFF. Full variable domain (outside the CDR3, taken from reference TRBV19 and TRBJ2-2): DGGITQSPKYLFRKEGQNVTLSCEQNLNHDAMYWYRQDPGQGLRLIYYSQIVNDFQKGDIAEGYSVSREKKESFPLTVTSAQKNPTAFYLCASGQTNTGELFFGEGSRLTVL.

This chain links TRBV14 with TRBJ2-3, with TRBD1 identical over 7 bases. This CDR3 has 17 amino acids. Per the germline V gene, CDR1 is SGHDN and CDR2 is FVKESK. Trimming at V came to 6 bases and at J to 0 bases, leaving 12 bases not matched to a gene. Here the CDR3 reads CASSVRVGTESTDTQYF. The CDR3 DNA sequence: TGTGCCAGCAGTGTCCGGGTCGGGACAGAAAGCACAGATACGCAGTATTTT. Full variable domain (rest looked up from reference TRBV14 and TRBJ2-3): EAGVTQFPSHSVIEKGQTVTLRCDPISGHDNLYWYRRVMGKEIKFLLHFVKESKQDESGMPNNRFLAERTGGTYSTLKVQPAELEDSGVYFCASSVRVGTESTDTQYFGPGTRLTVL.

This chain uses TRBV5-5 with TRBJ2-5; 9 bases agree with TRBD2. After removal of 1 base from V and 5 bases from J, the junction contained 6 bases not matched to a gene. Looked up from germline, CDR1 is SGHKS and CDR2 is YYEKEE (reference sequence). This CDR3 is built from 15 residues. The DNA for the CDR3 is TGTGCCAGCAGCTTGTTGGCGGGGGGGCCTGAGACCCAGTACTTC. The encoded protein is CASSLLAGGPETQYF.